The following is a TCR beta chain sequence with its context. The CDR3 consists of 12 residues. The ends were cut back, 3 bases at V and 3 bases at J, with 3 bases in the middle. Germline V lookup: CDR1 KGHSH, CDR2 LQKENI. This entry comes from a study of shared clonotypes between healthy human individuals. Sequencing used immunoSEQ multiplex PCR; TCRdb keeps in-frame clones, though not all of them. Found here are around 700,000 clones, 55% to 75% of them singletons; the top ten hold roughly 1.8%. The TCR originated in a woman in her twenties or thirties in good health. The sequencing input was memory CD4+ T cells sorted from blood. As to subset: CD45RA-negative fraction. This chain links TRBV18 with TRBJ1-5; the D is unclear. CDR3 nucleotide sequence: TGTGCCAGCTCACCGTACAATCAGCCCCAGCATTTT. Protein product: CASSPYNQPQHF.